These 13 T cell receptor beta chains share one sample of origin, sequenced in a study of blood T cell repertoires in COVID-19. The protocol was immunoSEQ multiplex PCR, while the TCRdb copy is restricted to in-frame clones and leaves out a portion. The sample consists of some 370,000 clones, around 90% of them appearing once. The sequencing input was peripheral blood. The receptors were sampled from a man aged 18 to 30 with active or convalescent COVID-19.

The V gene is TRBV27, the J gene TRBJ1-6; D call uncertain. The germline gives CDR1 MNHEY, CDR2 SMNVEV (reference sequence). V was pared by 10 bases and J by 10 bases, with 23 bases between. The CDR3 length is 15 residues. CDR3 in amino acids: CATIPTSGKVSPLHF. The CDR3, as DNA: TGTGCCACAATACCCACGTCCGGGAAGGTGTCACCCCTCCACTTT.

The chain has TRBV19 and TRBJ1-5; 7 bases fit TRBD1. The V gene's germline CDR1 is LNHDA and CDR2 SQIVND (reference sequence). The junction had 3 bases not matched to a gene; V was cut back by 1 base and J by 6 bases. CDR3 size: 14 residues. The CDR3 DNA is TGTGCCAGTAGTATAGGACAGGGTTTTCAGCCCCAGCATTTT. Residues: CASSIGQGFQPQHF.

V is TRBV28 and J is TRBJ1-5, with D unresolved. V lost 2 bases, J lost 0 bases, and 8 bases lay in between. Per germline, CDR1 MDHEN and CDR2 SYDVKM. The CDR3 consists of 15 residues. The CDR3 DNA reads as TGTGCCAGCAGTTTAACAGCTTATAGCAATCAGCCCCAGCATTTT. This codes for CASSLTAYSNQPQHF.

J is TRBJ1-5 and V is TRBV5-5, with a possible D match to TRBD1 (5 bases). The CDR3 sequence is 13 residues long. The germline gives CDR1 SGHKS, CDR2 YYEKEE (reference sequence). V was pared by 2 bases and J by 13 bases, with 16 bases between. DNA of the CDR3: TGTGCCAGCAGCTTTGATACTGGGGGAGGGCAGCATTTT. Its translation: CASSFDTGGGQHF.

This chain uses TRBV4-1 with TRBJ2-7; tentatively, D is TRBD2 (5 bases). This CDR3 comprises 18 residues. V lost 2 bases and J 6 bases, leaving 26 bases between the germline ends. Germline CDR1 reads MGHRA; CDR2 reads YSYEKL. The CDR3 loop is CASSQWAGPPITLGEQYF. In DNA form, the CDR3 reads TGCGCCAGCAGCCAATGGGCGGGCCCTCCGATCACCCTGGGCGAGCAGTACTTC.

The J gene is TRBJ1-2, the V gene TRBV18; 11 nucleotides line up with TRBD1. This CDR3 region has 15 residues. Germline values: CDR1 KGHSH, CDR2 LQKENI. J lost 6 bases, V lost 1 base, and 4 bases had no gene match. This chain's CDR3 is CASSPQPGQGDGYTF. The CDR3 region has the DNA TGTGCCAGCTCACCACAGCCGGGACAGGGGGATGGCTACACCTTC.

The J gene is TRBJ2-1, the V gene TRBV25-1, with 8 bases identical to TRBD2. The CDR3 loop spans 14 amino acids. Germline CDR1 MGHDK, CDR2 SYGVNS. V shed 4 bases, J shed 3 bases, and the junction held 2 bases outside the gene matches. The CDR3 reads CASSGGLDYNEQFF. The CDR3 DNA reads as TGTGCCAGCAGTGGGGGACTAGACTACAATGAGCAGTTCTTC. The entire variable domain, with the rest obtained from reference TRBV25-1 and TRBJ2-1, is as follows: EADIYQTPRYLVIGTGKKITLECSQTMGHDKMYWYQQDPGMELHLIHYSYGVNSTEKGDLSSESTVSRIRTEHFPLTLESARPSHTSQYLCASSGGLDYNEQFFGPGTRLTVL.

V and J are TRBV19 and TRBJ1-3; TRBD1 is a possible D gene (6 bases). The germline gives CDR1 LNHDA, CDR2 SQIVND (reference sequence). The CDR3 loop spans 14 amino acids. V gave up 9 bases and J gave up 1 base, with 13 bases separating them. CDR3 loop: CASRGGASGNTIYF. The CDR3 nucleotides read TGTGCCAGCCGGGGGGGGGCGTCTGGAAACACCATATATTTT.

The J gene is TRBJ2-3, the V gene TRBV27, with 10 bases matching TRBD2. This CDR3 is 14 amino acids long. Trimming cost V 6 bases and J 7 bases; bases outside gene matches: 7. Germline V gives CDR1 MNHEY, CDR2 SMNVEV (reference sequence). The CDR3 protein is CASSSLTSGYTQYF. The CDR3 DNA sequence: TGTGCCAGCAGCTCATTGACTAGCGGGTATACGCAGTATTTT.

The rearrangement links TRBV10-2 to TRBJ1-5; 9 nucleotides align to TRBD1. The germline CDR1 and CDR2 sequences are WSHSY and SAAADI. The CDR3 runs 15 residues. The V segment lost 6 bases and the J segment 5 bases; nucleotides outside the gene matches: 8. The CDR3, as DNA: TGCGCCAGCAGGGAAACCGGGACAGGGTATCAGCCCCAGCATTTT. Amino acid sequence: CASRETGTGYQPQHF.

This clone was counted a few times. V and J are TRBV6-4 and TRBJ2-1, with TRBD2 as a possible D gene (7 bases). Germline CDR1 MRHNA, CDR2 SNTAGT. This CDR3 region has 16 residues. The V and J ends lost 5 bases and 4 bases respectively, with 18 bases between them. The CDR3 nucleotides are TGTGCCAGCAGTCCGTCGGGCGGGGGCGCTTACAATGAGCAGTTCTTC. Translated, it gives CASSPSGGGAYNEQFF.

The rearrangement links TRBV14 to TRBJ2-7; TRBD2 aligns across 12 bases. This CDR3 region has 18 residues. With V trimmed by 4 bases and J by 0 bases, 10 bases remained unmatched. Germline values: CDR1 SGHDN, CDR2 FVKESK. This CDR3 is CASSRGTSGLESSYEQYF. Written as DNA, the CDR3 is TGTGCCAGCAGCCGAGGGACTAGCGGGCTTGAGAGCTCCTACGAGCAGTACTTC.

The sample holds many counts of this clone. The J gene is TRBJ2-1, the V gene TRBV19; TRBD2 aligns across 10 bases. V lost 6 bases to trimming and J lost 1 base; unmatched junction nucleotides: 3. Looked up from germline, CDR1 is LNHDA and CDR2 is SQIVND (reference sequence). The CDR3 covers 15 residues. The CDR3 reads CASSTTSGSYNEQFF. The CDR3 coding sequence is TGTGCCAGTAGCACGACTAGCGGGTCCTACAATGAGCAGTTCTTC.